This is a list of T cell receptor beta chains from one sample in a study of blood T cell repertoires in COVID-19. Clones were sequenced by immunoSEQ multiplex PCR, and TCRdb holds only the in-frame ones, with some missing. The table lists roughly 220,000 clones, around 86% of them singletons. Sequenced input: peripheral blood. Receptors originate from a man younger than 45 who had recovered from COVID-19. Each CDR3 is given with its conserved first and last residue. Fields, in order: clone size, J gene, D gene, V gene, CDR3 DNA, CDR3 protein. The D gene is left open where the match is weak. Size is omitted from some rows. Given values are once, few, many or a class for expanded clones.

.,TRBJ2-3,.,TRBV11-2,TGTGCCAGCAGCCCCCGACTCGGAGATACGCAGTATTTT,CASSPRLGDTQYF
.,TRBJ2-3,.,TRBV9,TGTGCCAGCAGCGTAGGAACTAGCAACACAGATACGCAGTATTTT,CASSVGTSNTDTQYF
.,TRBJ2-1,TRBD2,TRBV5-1,TGCGCCAGCAGCTTGTTAGCGGGCCTGTCCTACAATGAGCAGTTCTTC,CASSLLAGLSYNEQFF
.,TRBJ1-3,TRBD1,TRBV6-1,TGTGCCAGCAGTGATCAGGGGGCTAGTGGAAACACCATATATTTT,CASSDQGASGNTIYF
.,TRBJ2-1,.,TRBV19,TGTGCCAGTAGCTTCGCGGGACGATTCAATGAGCAGTTCTTC,CASSFAGRFNEQFF
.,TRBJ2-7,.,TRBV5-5,TGTGCCAGCAGCACTTTGAACTGGGAGCAGTACTTC,CASSTLNWEQYF
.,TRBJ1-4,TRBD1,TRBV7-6,TGTGCCAGCAGCTTAGTAGGGACAGGGGGCACTAATGAAAAACTGTTTTTT,CASSLVGTGGTNEKLFF
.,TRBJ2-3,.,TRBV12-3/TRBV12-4,TGTGCCAGCACCCCTAGAACAGATACGCAGTATTTT,CASTPRTDTQYF
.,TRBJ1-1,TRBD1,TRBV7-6,TGTGCCAGCAGTTTTGGACAGGCGCACCACATGAACACTGAAGCTTTCTTT,CASSFGQAHHMNTEAFF
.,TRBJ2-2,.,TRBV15,TGTGCCACCAGCACCGGGTCCTCCACCGGGGAGCTGTTTTTT,CATSTGSSTGELFF
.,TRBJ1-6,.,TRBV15,TGTGCCACCAGCAGAGATGGACAGTATAATTCACCCCTCCACTTT,CATSRDGQYNSPLHF
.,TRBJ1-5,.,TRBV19,TGTGCCAGTACCCCCTCCCAGGGTCAGCCCCAGCATTTT,CASTPSQGQPQHF
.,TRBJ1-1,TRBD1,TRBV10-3,TGTGCCATCATACCTGACAGGGAGAACACTGAAGCTTTCTTT,CAIIPDRENTEAFF
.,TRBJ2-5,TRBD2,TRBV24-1,TGTGCCACCAGTGTTAATAGCGGGGTTCAAGAGACCCAGTACTTC,CATSVNSGVQETQYF
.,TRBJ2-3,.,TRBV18,TGTGCCAGCTCGGGCTATACGCAGTATTTT,CASSGYTQYF
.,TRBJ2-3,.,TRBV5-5,TGTGCCAGCAGCTTGTCCCCGTCAGATACGCAGTATTTT,CASSLSPSDTQYF
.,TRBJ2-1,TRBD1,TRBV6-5,TGTGCCAGTCCCCGGGACAGGGGTAAGAATGAGCAGTTCTTC,CASPRDRGKNEQFF
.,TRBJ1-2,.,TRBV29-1,TGCAGCGTCTCGGGTCTCTCAAATGGCTACACCTTC,CSVSGLSNGYTF
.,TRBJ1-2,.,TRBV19,TGTGCCAGTAGTACAGGGCACGATTTTAACTATGGCTACACCTTC,CASSTGHDFNYGYTF
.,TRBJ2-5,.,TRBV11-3,TGTGCCAGCAGCTTATTCGGCAGGGAAGAGACCCAGTACTTC,CASSLFGREETQYF
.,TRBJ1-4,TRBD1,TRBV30,TGTGCCTGGGGGTTCGGACAGGGAGGTGAAAAACTGTTTTTT,CAWGFGQGGEKLFF
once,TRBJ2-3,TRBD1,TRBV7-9,TGTGCCAGCAGAACCGGGACAGGGATTGTGACAGATACGCAGTATTTT,CASRTGTGIVTDTQYF
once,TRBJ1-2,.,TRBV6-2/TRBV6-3,TGTGCCAGCAGCCCTATCGCGTATCTCTATGGCTACACCTTC,CASSPIAYLYGYTF
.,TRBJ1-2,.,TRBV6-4,TGTGCCAGCAGTGTGTATCAGGAAGCCTATGGCTACACCTTC,CASSVYQEAYGYTF
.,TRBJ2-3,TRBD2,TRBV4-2,TGTGCCAGCAGCCAAGATTTAAAGCTAGCGGGGGGAGTAGATCATACGCAGTATTTT,CASSQDLKLAGGVDHTQYF
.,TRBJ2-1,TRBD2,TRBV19,TGTGCCAGTAATCCAGGACTAGCGGGGTACAATGAGCAGTTCTTC,CASNPGLAGYNEQFF
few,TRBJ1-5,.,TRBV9,TGTGCCAGCAGCCCGGGGGGATGGGGGGTGATGAATCAGCCCCAGCATTTT,CASSPGGWGVMNQPQHF
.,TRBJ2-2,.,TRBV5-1,TGCGCCAGCAGCACGACAGTAGGGGACACCGGGGAGCTGTTTTTT,CASSTTVGDTGELFF
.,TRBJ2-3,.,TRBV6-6,TGTGCCAGCAGTCGTTGGGGGAGGCCCCACTGGACAGATACGCAGTATTTT,CASSRWGRPHWTDTQYF
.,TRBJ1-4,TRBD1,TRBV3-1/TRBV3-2,TGTGCCAGCAGCCATGGGCCAGGGACAGTGACGACTAATGAAAAACTGTTTTTT,CASSHGPGTVTTNEKLFF
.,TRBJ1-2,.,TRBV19,TGTGCCAGTAGTCTCACCAGGGGTAGTGGCTACACCTTC,CASSLTRGSGYTF
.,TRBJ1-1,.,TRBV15,TGTGCCACCAGCGGTGCAATAGCTGAAGCTTTCTTT,CATSGAIAEAFF
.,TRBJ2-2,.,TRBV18,TGTGCCAGCTCACCCCTCCGGGGAGAGAACACCGGGGAGCTGTTTTTT,CASSPLRGENTGELFF
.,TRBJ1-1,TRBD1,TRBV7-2,TGTGCCAGCAGCCTAATGGGACAGGTGGGCACTGAAGCTTTCTTT,CASSLMGQVGTEAFF
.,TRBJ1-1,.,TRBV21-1,TGTGCCAGCAGCCCCCCCCGAGGGACAGGGGTAGCGAACACTGAAGCTTTCTTT,CASSPPRGTGVANTEAFF
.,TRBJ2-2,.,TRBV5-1,TGCGCCAGCAGCCGCGGGACCTTTTCAAACCCGAACACCGGGGAGCTGTTTTTT,CASSRGTFSNPNTGELFF
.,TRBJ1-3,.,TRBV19,TGTGCCAGTACCCCCGCCGGCAGGTCAGGTGGAAACACCATATATTTT,CASTPAGRSGGNTIYF
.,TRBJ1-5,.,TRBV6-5,TGTGCCAGCAGCCTGACAGAAAATCAGCCCCAGCATTTT,CASSLTENQPQHF
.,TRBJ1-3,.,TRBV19,TGTGCCAGCTCTTCGGGTTACTCTGGAAACACCATATATTTT,CASSSGYSGNTIYF
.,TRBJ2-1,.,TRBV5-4,TGTGCCAGCAGCGCCGAGGTAACCCGAAGAAACAATGAGCAGTTCTTC,CASSAEVTRRNNEQFF
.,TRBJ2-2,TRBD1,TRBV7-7,TGTGCCAGCAGCGCCGACAGGGCCACCGGGGAGCTGTTTTTT,CASSADRATGELFF
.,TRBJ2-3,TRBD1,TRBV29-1,TGCAGCGTAGACCTGGGACAGGGGAGTGATACGCAGTATTTT,CSVDLGQGSDTQYF
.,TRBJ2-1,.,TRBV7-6,TGTGCCAGCAGCTTAGTTCAGGCCTTAACCTACAATGAGCAGTTCTTC,CASSLVQALTYNEQFF
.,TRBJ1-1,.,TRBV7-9,TGCGTAGTCGAGACGGGGAACACTGAAGCTTTCTTT,CVVETGNTEAFF
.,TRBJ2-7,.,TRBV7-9,TGTGCCAGCAGCTTGGGGCCGACACTCGGCGAGCAGTACTTC,CASSLGPTLGEQYF
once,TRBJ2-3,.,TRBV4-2,TGTGCCAGCAGCCAAGGGTCCGGACGGGAAGATACGCAGTATTTT,CASSQGSGREDTQYF
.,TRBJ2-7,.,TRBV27,TGTGCCAGCGCCGTTAGCTCCTACGAGCAGTACTTC,CASAVSSYEQYF
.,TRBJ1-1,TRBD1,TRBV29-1,TGCAGCGCTAGGGACAGATTTAACACTGAAGCTTTCTTT,CSARDRFNTEAFF
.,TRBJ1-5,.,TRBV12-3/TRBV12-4,TGTGCCAGCAGTTTCAGGAATCAGCCCCAGCATTTT,CASSFRNQPQHF